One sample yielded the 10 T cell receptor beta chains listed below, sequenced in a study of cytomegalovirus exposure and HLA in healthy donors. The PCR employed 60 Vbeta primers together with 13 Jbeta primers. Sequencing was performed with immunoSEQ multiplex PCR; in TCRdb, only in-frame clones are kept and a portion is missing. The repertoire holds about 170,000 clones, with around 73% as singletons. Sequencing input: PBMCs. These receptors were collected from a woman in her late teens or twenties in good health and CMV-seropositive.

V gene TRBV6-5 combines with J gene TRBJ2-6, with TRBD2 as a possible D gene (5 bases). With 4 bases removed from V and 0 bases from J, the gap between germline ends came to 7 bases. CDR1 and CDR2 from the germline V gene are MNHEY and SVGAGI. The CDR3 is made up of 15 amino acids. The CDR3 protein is CASSSGVSGANVLTF. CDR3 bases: TGTGCCAGCAGTTCCGGGGTCTCTGGGGCCAACGTCCTGACTTTC.

CDR3 coding DNA: TGTGCCAGCAGTAGGGGAAGCAACTATGGCTACACCTTC. It encodes CASSRGSNYGYTF. The chain couples TRBV25-1 to TRBJ1-2; possible D gene TRBD1, 5 bases. The germline V gene encodes CDR1 MGHDK and CDR2 SYGVNS. V lost 5 bases and J 2 bases, leaving 9 bases between the germline ends. This CDR3 has 13 amino acids.

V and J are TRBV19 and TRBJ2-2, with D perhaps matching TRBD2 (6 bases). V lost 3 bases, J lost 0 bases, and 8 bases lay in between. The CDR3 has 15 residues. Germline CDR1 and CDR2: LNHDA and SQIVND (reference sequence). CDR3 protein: CASSIAGTNTGELFF. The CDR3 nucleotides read TGTGCCAGTAGTATTGCGGGGACGAACACCGGGGAGCTGTTTTTT.

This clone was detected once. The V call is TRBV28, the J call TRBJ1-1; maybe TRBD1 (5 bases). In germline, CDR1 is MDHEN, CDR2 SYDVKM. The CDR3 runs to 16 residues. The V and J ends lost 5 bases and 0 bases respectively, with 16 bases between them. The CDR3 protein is CASSPLTGDLNTEAFF. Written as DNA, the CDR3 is TGTGCCAGCAGTCCGCTAACAGGTGACCTGAACACTGAAGCTTTCTTT.

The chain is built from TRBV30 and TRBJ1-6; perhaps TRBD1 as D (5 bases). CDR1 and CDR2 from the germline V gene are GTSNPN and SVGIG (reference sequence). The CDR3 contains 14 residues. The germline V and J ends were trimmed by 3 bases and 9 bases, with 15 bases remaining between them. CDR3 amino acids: CAWRSTGESSPLHF. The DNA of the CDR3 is TGTGCCTGGAGATCAACGGGGGAATCTTCACCCCTCCACTTT.

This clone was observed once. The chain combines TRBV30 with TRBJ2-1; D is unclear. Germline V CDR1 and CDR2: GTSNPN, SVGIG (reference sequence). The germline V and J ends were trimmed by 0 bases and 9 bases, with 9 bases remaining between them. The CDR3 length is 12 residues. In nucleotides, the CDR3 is TGTGCCTGGAGTGTACTACGCGGTGAGCAGTTCTTC. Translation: CAWSVLRGEQFF.

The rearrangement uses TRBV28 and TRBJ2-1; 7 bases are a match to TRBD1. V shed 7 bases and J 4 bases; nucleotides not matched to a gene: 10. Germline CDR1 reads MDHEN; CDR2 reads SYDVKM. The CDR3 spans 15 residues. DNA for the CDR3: TGTGCCAGCATTTCCCCGACAGGGCGATACAATGAGCAGTTCTTC. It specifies CASISPTGRYNEQFF. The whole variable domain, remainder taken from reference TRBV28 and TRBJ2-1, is DVKVTQSSRYLVKRTGEKVFLECVQDMDHENMFWYRQDPGLGLRLIYFSYDVKMKEKGDIPEGYSVSREKKERFSLILESASTNQTSMYLCASISPTGRYNEQFFGPGTRLTVL.

The CDR3 DNA sequence: TGTGCCAGCAGACAAATCCAGGGAAGGGGGACCCAGTACTTC. The encoded protein is CASRQIQGRGTQYF. This chain links TRBV6-1 with TRBJ2-5, with a tentative D call TRBD1 (5 bases). The CDR3 totals 14 residues. In germline, CDR1 is MNHNS, CDR2 SASEGT. The V end was cut by 6 bases, the J end by 7 bases, with 18 bases between.

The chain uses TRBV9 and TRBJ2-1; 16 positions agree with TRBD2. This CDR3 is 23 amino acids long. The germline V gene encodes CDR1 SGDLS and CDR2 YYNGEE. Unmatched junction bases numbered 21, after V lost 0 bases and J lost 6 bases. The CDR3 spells CASSVAFPPGLAGGPSEANEQFF. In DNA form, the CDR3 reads TGTGCCAGCAGCGTAGCTTTCCCCCCGGGACTAGCGGGGGGGCCTAGTGAGGCCAATGAGCAGTTCTTC.

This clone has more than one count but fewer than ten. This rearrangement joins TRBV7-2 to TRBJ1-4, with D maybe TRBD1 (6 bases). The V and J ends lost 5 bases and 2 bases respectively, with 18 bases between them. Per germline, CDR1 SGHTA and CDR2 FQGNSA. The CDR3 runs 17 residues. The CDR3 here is CASSPTGLRMTNEKLFF. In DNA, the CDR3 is TGTGCCAGCAGCCCGACAGGACTGCGAATGACTAATGAAAAACTGTTTTTT.